This TCR beta chain was sequenced during a study of PD-1 blockade in classical Hodgkin lymphoma. Looked up from germline, CDR1 is LNHDA and CDR2 is SQIVND (reference sequence). Deletions cut 1 base from V and 3 bases from J, with 21 bases between. This CDR3 spans 18 amino acids. The time point was: newly diagnosed, previously untreated cHL patient sample. Produced via immunoSEQ multiplex PCR; TCRdb's table is partial and in-frame only. In the table there are about 15,000 clones, roughly 86% of which are singletons. Sequencing was done on a sample of peripheral blood mononuclear cells (PBMCs). The genes are TRBV19 and TRBJ2-5, with D hard to call. The sequence derives from a human donor with classical Hodgkin lymphoma. The CDR3 DNA is TGTGCCAGTAGTATAGTTTTCCCCGCCAGCCCCGAAAAAGAGACCCAGTACTTC. Amino acid sequence: CASSIVFPASPEKETQYF.